This T cell receptor beta chain is drawn from a study of cytomegalovirus exposure and HLA in healthy donors. Study-level information: The platform used for the roughly 130 validation repertoires matched that of the roughly 670 first-cohort repertoires, a later analysis reported.

Method: immunoSEQ multiplex PCR; TCRdb's copy keeps in-frame clones and lacks some. This repertoire shows roughly 190,000 clones, 86% found once; its top ten account for roughly 6.6%. The donors formed part of the roughly 120-subject validation cohort, distinct from the roughly 700-subject first cohort. Remarks on this clone: Antigen: not known.

Findings and caveats of the study: In the roughly 120 validation repertoires, a later analysis found that first-cohort TCR clusters tended to co-occur.

Per germline, CDR1 SGHNT and CDR2 YENEEA. The CDR3 contains 15 residues. V was clipped by 5 bases and J by 7 bases; unmatched bases: 8. This TCR was sampled from a man younger than 40 in good health and CMV-seropositive. The source material was PBMCs. The chain has TRBV11-3 and TRBJ2-2; 9 nucleotides align to TRBD2. The CDR3 DNA reads TGTGCCAGCAGCCCGCGGCGGGGGGGCGGCGGGGAGCTGTTTTTT. Translated: CASSPRRGGGGELFF.